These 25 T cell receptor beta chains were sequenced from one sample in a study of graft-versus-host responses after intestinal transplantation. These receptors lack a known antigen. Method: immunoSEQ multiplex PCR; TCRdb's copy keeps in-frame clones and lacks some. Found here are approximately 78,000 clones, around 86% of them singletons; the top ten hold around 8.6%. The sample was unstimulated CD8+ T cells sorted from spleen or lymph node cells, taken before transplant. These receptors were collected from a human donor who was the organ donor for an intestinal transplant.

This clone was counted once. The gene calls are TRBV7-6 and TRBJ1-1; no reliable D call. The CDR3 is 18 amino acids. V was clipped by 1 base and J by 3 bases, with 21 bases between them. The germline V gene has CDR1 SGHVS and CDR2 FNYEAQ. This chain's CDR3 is CASSLEGTGPRWDTEAFF. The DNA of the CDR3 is TGTGCCAGCAGCTTAGAGGGAACCGGGCCCCGATGGGACACTGAAGCTTTCTTT.

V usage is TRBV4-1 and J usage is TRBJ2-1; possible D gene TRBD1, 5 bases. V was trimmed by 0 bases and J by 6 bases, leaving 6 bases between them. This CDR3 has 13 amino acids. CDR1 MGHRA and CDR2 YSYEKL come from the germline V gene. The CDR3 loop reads CASSQEGLNEQFF. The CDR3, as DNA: TGCGCCAGCAGCCAAGAGGGGCTCAATGAGCAGTTCTTC.

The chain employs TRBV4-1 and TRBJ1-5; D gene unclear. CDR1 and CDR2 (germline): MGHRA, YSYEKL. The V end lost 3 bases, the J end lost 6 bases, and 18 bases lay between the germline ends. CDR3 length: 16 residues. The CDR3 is CASSQLGFEPSQPQHF. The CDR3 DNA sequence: TGCGCCAGCAGCCAGTTGGGTTTCGAACCGAGTCAGCCCCAGCATTTT.

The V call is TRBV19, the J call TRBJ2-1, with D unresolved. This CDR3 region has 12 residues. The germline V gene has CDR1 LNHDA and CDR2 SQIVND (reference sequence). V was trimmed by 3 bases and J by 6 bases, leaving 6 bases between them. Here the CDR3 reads CASSIGSNEQFF. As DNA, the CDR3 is TGTGCCAGTAGTATTGGGTCCAATGAGCAGTTCTTC.

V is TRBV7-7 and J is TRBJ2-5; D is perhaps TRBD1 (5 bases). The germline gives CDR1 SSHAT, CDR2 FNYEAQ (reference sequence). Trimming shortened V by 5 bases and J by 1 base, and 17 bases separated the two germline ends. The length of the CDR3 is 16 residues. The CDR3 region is CASSPFLGQVQETQYF. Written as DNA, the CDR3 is TGTGCCAGCAGCCCGTTCCTGGGGCAGGTCCAAGAGACCCAGTACTTC.

The CDR3 is CAIKEGLLNTGELFF. The CDR3 DNA reads TGTGCCATCAAGGAGGGCCTACTGAACACCGGGGAGCTGTTTTTT. This chain joins TRBV10-3 and TRBJ2-2, with D maybe TRBD2 (6 bases). Germline CDR1 ENHRY, CDR2 SYGVKD. This CDR3 is built from 15 residues. The V and J ends lost 7 bases and 1 base respectively, with 13 bases between them.

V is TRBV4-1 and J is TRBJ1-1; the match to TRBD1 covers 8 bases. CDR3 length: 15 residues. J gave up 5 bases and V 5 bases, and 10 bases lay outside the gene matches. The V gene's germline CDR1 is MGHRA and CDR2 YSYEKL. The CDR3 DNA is TGCGCCAGCAGCACCCATACACAGGGGGAAACTGAAGCTTTCTTT. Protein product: CASSTHTQGETEAFF.

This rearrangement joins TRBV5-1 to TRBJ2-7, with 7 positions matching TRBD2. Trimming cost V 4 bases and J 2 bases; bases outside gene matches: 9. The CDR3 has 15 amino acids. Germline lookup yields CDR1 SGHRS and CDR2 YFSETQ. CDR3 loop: CASSPVGLGTYEQYF. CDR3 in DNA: TGCGCCAGCAGCCCGGTTGGACTAGGCACCTACGAGCAGTACTTC.

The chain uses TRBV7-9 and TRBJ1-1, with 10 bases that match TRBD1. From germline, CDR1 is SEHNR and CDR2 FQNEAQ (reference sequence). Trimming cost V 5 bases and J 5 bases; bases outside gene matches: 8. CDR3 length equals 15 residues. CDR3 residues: CASSGGTGDLTEAFF. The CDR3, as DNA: TGTGCCAGCAGCGGCGGGACAGGGGATCTGACTGAAGCTTTCTTT. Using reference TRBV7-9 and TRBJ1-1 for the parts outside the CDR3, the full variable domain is DTGVSQNPRHKITKRGQNVTFRCDPISEHNRLYWYRQTLGQGPEFLTYFQNEAQLEKSRLLSDRFSAERPKGSFSTLEIQRTEQGDSAMYLCASSGGTGDLTEAFFGQGTRLTVV.

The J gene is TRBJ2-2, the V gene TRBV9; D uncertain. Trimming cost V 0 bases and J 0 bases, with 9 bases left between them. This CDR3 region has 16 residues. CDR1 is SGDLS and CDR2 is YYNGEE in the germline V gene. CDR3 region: CASSVGRAANTGELFF. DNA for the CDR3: TGTGCCAGCAGCGTAGGAAGGGCCGCGAACACCGGGGAGCTGTTTTTT.

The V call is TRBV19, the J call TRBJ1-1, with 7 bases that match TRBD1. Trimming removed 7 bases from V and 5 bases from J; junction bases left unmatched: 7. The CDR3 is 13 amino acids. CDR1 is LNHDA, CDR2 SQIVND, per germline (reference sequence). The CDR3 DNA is TGTGCCAGTACACCCGGGACAGTAACTGAAGCTTTCTTT. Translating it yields CASTPGTVTEAFF.

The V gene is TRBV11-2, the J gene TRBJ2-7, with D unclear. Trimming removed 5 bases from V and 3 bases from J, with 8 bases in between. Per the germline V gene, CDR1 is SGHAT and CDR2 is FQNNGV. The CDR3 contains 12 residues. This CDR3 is CASSLLLYEQYF. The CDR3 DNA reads TGTGCCAGCAGCCTCCTCCTCTACGAGCAGTACTTC.

CDR3 in amino acids: CASTSQGTALTGELFF. The CDR3, as DNA: TGTGCCAGCACCTCCCAGGGGACAGCCCTCACCGGGGAGCTGTTTTTT. J is TRBJ2-2 and V is TRBV28, with TRBD1 matching over 7 bases. The CDR3 totals 16 residues. From germline, CDR1 is MDHEN and CDR2 SYDVKM. With V trimmed by 7 bases and J by 4 bases, 12 bases remained unmatched.

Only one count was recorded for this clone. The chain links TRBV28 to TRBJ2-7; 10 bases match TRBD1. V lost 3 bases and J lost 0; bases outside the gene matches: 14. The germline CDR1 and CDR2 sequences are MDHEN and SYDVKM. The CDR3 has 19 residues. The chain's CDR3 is CASSFQAGWGDRGSYEQYF. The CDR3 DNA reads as TGTGCCAGCAGTTTCCAAGCCGGATGGGGGGACAGGGGCTCCTACGAGCAGTACTTC.

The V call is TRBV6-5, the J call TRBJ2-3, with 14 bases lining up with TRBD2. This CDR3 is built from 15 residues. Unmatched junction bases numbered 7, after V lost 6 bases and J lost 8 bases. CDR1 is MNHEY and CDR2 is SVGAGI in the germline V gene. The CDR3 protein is CASRLTSGGAGTQYF. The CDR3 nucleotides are TGTGCCAGCAGACTGACTAGCGGGGGGGCCGGTACGCAGTATTTT.

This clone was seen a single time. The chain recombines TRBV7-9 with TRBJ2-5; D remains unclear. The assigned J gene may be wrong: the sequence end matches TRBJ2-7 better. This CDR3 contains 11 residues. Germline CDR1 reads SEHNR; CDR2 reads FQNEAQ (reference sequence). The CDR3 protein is CASSPGYEQYF. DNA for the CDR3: TGTGCCAGCAGCCCGGGCTACGAGCAGTACTTC.

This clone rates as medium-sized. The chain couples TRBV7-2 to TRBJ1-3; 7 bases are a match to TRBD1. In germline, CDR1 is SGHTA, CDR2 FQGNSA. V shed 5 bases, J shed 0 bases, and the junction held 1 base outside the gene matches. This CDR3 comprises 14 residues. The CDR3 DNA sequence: TGTGCCAGCAGCCGGACAGGCTCTGGAAACACCATATATTTT. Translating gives CASSRTGSGNTIYF.

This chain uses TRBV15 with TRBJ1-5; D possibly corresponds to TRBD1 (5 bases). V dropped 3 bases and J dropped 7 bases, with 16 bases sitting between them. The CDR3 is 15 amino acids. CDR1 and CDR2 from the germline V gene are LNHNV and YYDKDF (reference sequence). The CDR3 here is CATSSLAGGGQPQHF. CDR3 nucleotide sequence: TGTGCCACCAGCAGCCTCGCCGGGGGAGGGCAGCCCCAGCATTTT.

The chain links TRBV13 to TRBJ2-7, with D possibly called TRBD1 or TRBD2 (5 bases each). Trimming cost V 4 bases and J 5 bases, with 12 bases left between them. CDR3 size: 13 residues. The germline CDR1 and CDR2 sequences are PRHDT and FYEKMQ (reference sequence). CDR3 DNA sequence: TGTGCCAGCAGCTGGGGACCAGCGAACGAGCAGTACTTC. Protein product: CASSWGPANEQYF.

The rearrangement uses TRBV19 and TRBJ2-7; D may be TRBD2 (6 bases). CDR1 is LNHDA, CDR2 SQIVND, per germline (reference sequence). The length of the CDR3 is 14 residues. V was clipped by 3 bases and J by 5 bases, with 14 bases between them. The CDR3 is CASSMYGTDDEQYF. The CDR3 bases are TGTGCCAGTAGTATGTACGGGACTGACGACGAGCAGTACTTC.

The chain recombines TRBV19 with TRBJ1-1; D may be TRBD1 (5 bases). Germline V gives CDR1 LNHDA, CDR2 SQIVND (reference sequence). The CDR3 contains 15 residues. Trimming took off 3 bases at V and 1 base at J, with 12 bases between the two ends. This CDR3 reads CASSIRPDKNTEAFF. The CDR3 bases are TGTGCCAGTAGTATTAGGCCGGACAAGAACACTGAAGCTTTCTTT.

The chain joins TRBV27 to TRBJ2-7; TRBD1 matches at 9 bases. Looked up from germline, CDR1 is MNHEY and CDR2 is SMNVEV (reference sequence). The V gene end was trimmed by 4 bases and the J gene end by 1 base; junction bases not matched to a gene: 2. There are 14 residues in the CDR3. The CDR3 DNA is TGTGCCAGCAGTTGGGGGACAGGGTCCTACGAGCAGTACTTC. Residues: CASSWGTGSYEQYF.

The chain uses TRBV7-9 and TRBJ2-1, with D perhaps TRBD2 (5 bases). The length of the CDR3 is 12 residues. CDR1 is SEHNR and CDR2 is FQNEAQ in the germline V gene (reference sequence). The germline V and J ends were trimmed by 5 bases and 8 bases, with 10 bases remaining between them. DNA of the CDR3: TGTGCCAGCAGCCTCCTAGCACATGAGCAGTTCTTC. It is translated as CASSLLAHEQFF.

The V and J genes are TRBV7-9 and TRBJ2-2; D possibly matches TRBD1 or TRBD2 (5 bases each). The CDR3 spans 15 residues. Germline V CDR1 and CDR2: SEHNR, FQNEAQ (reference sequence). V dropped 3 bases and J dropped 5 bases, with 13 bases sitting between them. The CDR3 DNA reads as TGTGCCAGCAGCTTCGAGGGGCCGGGAACCGGGGAGCTGTTTTTT. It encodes CASSFEGPGTGELFF.

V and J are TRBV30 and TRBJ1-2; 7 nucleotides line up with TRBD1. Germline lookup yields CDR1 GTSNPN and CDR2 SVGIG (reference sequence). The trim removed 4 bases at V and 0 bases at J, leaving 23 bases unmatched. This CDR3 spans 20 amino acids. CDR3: CAWIVNIDRADEWANYGYTF. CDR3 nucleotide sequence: TGTGCCTGGATCGTTAACATAGACAGGGCGGACGAGTGGGCTAACTATGGCTACACCTTC.